The clone carrying this TCR beta chain was detected only once. This sample is part of a study of control samples from healthy donors and cancer patients. Sequencing was performed with immunoSEQ multiplex PCR; in TCRdb, only in-frame clones are kept and a portion is missing. The sample has tens of thousands of clones; 90% to 96% are singletons. The germline CDR1 and CDR2 sequences are MNHEY and SVGEGT. The V segment lost 0 bases and the J segment 3 bases; nucleotides outside the gene matches: 5. CDR3 size: 16 residues. The material sequenced was blood. The chain joins TRBV6-2 or TRBV6-3 to TRBJ2-3, with TRBD1 matching 8 bases. This clonotype was sampled from a woman younger than 35 in good health. The CDR3 loop is CASSYSPGGGTDTQYF. Here the CDR3 DNA reads TGTGCCAGCAGTTACTCCCCAGGGGGCGGTACAGATACGCAGTATTTT.